This T cell receptor beta chain was sequenced during a study of tumor-infiltrating lymphocytes in primary liver carcinoma. The germline V gene has CDR1 MDHEN and CDR2 SYDVKM. CDR3 size: 14 residues. Trimming left V 3 bases short and J 4 bases short, with 12 bases between. Study-wide points: Tumors and blood were compared for top-250-clone fraction, and tumors had the significantly higher value (p = 0.039).

Reverse transcription of roughly 480 ng total RNA with a constant-region primer produced TCR beta cDNA. Investigators got TCR beta libraries out of three nested multiplex PCR rounds, done with slightly modified ARM-PCR. Forward primers for TRBV1-TRBV30 and a C-beta reverse primer served the first two PCR rounds, at about 10 cycles each. In TCRdb, the multiplex PCR reads were re-called with MiXCR into one record per CDR3 protein. This table holds 330,000 or so distinct CDR3 sequences, about 65% found once. Details on this clonotype: Its antigen is undetermined. A much larger clonotype is one base distant, so this may be a read error.

Unsorted whole blood supplied the blood RNA, and germline DNA was isolated too. There were only treatment-naive patients, all with chronic HBV infection. The clonotype comes from a man in his forties or fifties with primary liver carcinoma and hepatitis B virus infection. Sample: peripheral blood. The chain links TRBV28 to TRBJ1-1, with D uncertain. The CDR3 spells CASSFVGPGTEAFF. For the CDR3, the DNA is TGTGCCAGCAGTTTTGTAGGGCCTGGCACTGAAGCTTTCTTT.